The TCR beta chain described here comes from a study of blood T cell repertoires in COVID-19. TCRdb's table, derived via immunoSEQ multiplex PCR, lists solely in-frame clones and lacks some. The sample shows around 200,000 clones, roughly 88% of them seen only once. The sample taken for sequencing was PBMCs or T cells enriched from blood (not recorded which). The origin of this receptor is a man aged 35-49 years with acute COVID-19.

The CDR3 region has the DNA TGTGCCAGCAGACAGGCCCTCAATGAGCAGTTCTTC. Protein: CASRQALNEQFF. The V gene is TRBV27, the J gene TRBJ2-1; D may be TRBD1 (5 bases). This CDR3 is 12 amino acids long. Trimming pared 6 bases from V and 6 bases from J, leaving 9 bases between. CDR1 and CDR2 (germline): MNHEY, SMNVEV (reference sequence).